Listed below are T cell receptor beta chains from one sample, sequenced in a study of blood T cell repertoires in COVID-19. TCRdb keeps only in-frame clones here, not all; method: immunoSEQ multiplex PCR. The sample gives 470,000 or so clones, 70% to 90% of which show up once; about 2% is in the top ten. What was sequenced was PBMCs or T cells enriched from blood (not recorded which). The source of these receptors is a woman aged 18-29 years with acute COVID-19. The CDR3 runs from the conserved cysteine through the conserved F or W. Fields, in order: J gene, V gene, clone size, CDR3 protein. Size values are once, few and many counts, or a class for expanded clones, and some rows have none.

j_gene: TRBJ1-2; v_gene: TRBV5-6; abundance: -; CDR3aa: CASSLEFRAYTF
j_gene: TRBJ2-7; v_gene: TRBV19; abundance: -; CDR3aa: CASSEGTTYEQYF
j_gene: TRBJ2-7; v_gene: TRBV28; abundance: -; CDR3aa: CASTSGETEQYF
j_gene: TRBJ2-4; v_gene: TRBV6-1; abundance: -; CDR3aa: CASSEVLAGPQNIQYF
j_gene: TRBJ1-4; v_gene: TRBV20-1; abundance: -; CDR3aa: CSVRNEKLFF
j_gene: TRBJ1-1; v_gene: TRBV28; abundance: few; CDR3aa: CASSSGYTEAFF
j_gene: TRBJ1-3; v_gene: TRBV28; abundance: -; CDR3aa: CASNRGDREVSGNTIYF
j_gene: TRBJ2-7; v_gene: TRBV9; abundance: -; CDR3aa: CASSVGGGGISSYEQYF
j_gene: TRBJ2-7; v_gene: TRBV15; abundance: -; CDR3aa: CATSRGTGSYEQYF
j_gene: TRBJ2-1; v_gene: TRBV14; abundance: -; CDR3aa: CASSPGLYNEQFF
j_gene: TRBJ2-7; v_gene: TRBV11-2; abundance: -; CDR3aa: CASSLYRDEQYF
j_gene: TRBJ1-4; v_gene: TRBV7-9; abundance: -; CDR3aa: CASRGGTGNNEKLFF
j_gene: TRBJ1-4; v_gene: TRBV6-2/TRBV6-3; abundance: -; CDR3aa: CASSKTGRSEKLFF
j_gene: TRBJ1-5; v_gene: TRBV5-6; abundance: -; CDR3aa: CASSFGTGLNQPQHF
j_gene: TRBJ1-1; v_gene: TRBV3-1/TRBV3-2; abundance: -; CDR3aa: CASSQVQGNTEAFF
j_gene: TRBJ2-1; v_gene: TRBV15; abundance: -; CDR3aa: CATSTGGSSYNEQFF
j_gene: TRBJ2-6; v_gene: TRBV27; abundance: -; CDR3aa: CASRDTGTGANVLTF
j_gene: TRBJ2-3; v_gene: TRBV29-1; abundance: -; CDR3aa: CSVRDRVGQYF
j_gene: TRBJ1-1; v_gene: TRBV7-3; abundance: -; CDR3aa: CASSSSGNTEAFF
j_gene: TRBJ1-5; v_gene: TRBV10-2; abundance: -; CDR3aa: CATAQGETQPQHF
j_gene: TRBJ2-1; v_gene: TRBV5-1; abundance: -; CDR3aa: CASSLVSGSDEQFF
j_gene: TRBJ2-5; v_gene: TRBV7-9; abundance: -; CDR3aa: CASSPGQGARETQYF
j_gene: TRBJ2-3; v_gene: TRBV4-1; abundance: -; CDR3aa: CASSQPSGTGGTDTQYF
j_gene: TRBJ1-1; v_gene: TRBV9; abundance: -; CDR3aa: CASTGDNTEAFF
j_gene: TRBJ1-3; v_gene: TRBV29-1; abundance: few; CDR3aa: CSAEWPNGNTIYF
j_gene: TRBJ1-2; v_gene: TRBV18; abundance: -; CDR3aa: CASSRQDRGDGYTF
j_gene: TRBJ2-1; v_gene: TRBV7-2; abundance: -; CDR3aa: CASSLRREGWNEQFF
j_gene: TRBJ1-2; v_gene: TRBV7-8; abundance: -; CDR3aa: CASSNRVRGYGYTF